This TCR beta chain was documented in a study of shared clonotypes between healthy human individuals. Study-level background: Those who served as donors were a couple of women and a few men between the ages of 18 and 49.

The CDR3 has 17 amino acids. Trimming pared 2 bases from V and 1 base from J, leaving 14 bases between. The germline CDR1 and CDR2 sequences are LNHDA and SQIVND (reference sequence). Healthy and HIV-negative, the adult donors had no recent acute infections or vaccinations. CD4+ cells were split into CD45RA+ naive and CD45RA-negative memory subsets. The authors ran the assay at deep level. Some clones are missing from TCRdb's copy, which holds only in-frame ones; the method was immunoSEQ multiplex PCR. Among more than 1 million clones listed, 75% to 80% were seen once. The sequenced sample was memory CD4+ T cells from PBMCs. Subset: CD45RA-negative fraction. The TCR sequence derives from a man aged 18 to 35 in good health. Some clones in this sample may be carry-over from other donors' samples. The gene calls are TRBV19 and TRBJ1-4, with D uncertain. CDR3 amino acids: CASSIWAVVGTNEKLFF. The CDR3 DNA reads TGTGCCAGTAGTATATGGGCGGTAGTTGGAACTAATGAAAAACTGTTTTTT.